These 32 T cell receptor beta chains originate from one sample sequenced in a study of control samples from healthy donors and cancer patients. Using immunoSEQ multiplex PCR, the repertoire was profiled, and TCRdb retains in-frame clones only, with some absent. The data hold some 67,000 clones, with over 85% observed a single time. The source material was PBMCs. These receptors were taken from a man aged 60 to 69 with lung cancer.

This clone was seen just once. The V gene is TRBV20-1, the J gene TRBJ2-1; 7 bases agree with TRBD1. The CDR3 loop spans 11 amino acids. Germline lookup yields CDR1 DFQATT and CDR2 SNEGSKA (reference sequence). V was pared by 6 bases and J by 15 bases, with 11 bases of the junction left unmatched. The CDR3 region is CSALMLGQAFF. The CDR3 coding sequence is TGCAGTGCCCTAATGTTAGGACAGGCGTTCTTC.

This rearrangement joins TRBV3-1 (or the pseudogene TRBV3-2) to TRBJ2-2, with a weak D call TRBD2 (6 bases). Germline V CDR1 and CDR2: LGHDT, YNNKEL (reference sequence). The CDR3 is 15 amino acids. The germline V and J ends were trimmed by 8 bases and 3 bases, with 16 bases remaining between them. The CDR3 DNA follows: TGTGCCAGCTCGACTAGAACCCGCTACACCGGGGAGCTGTTTTTT. Its protein is CASSTRTRYTGELFF.

This clone has only one observation. The chain carries TRBV29-1 and TRBJ2-7; no firm D call. Trimming pared 6 bases from V and 4 bases from J, leaving 13 bases between. The CDR3 sequence is 12 residues long. Germline-derived CDR1 and CDR2 are SQVTM and ANQGSEA. Written as DNA, the CDR3 is TGCAGCGTGACGGACCTGGGATACGAGCAGTACGTC. This translates into CSVTDLGYEQYV.

The V call is TRBV6-1, the J call TRBJ2-7; the D is unclear. Per germline, CDR1 MNHNS and CDR2 SASEGT. Trimming took off 3 bases at V and 2 bases at J, with 8 bases between the two ends. The CDR3 has 13 amino acids. The CDR3 protein is CASSDRGAYEQYF. The DNA of the CDR3 is TGTGCCAGCAGTGACCGAGGAGCCTACGAGCAGTACTTC.

V gene TRBV5-1 combines with J gene TRBJ2-3; 11 bases line up with TRBD1. The V gene end was trimmed by 0 bases and the J gene end by 5 bases; junction bases not matched to a gene: 5. CDR3 length equals 16 residues. Germline lookup yields CDR1 SGHRS and CDR2 YFSETQ. The CDR3 is CASSLGRTGGIDTQYF. The CDR3 DNA follows: TGCGCCAGCAGCTTGGGGCGGACAGGGGGCATAGATACGCAGTATTTT.

The chain is built from TRBV7-3 and TRBJ2-2; TRBD1 matches at 7 bases. Germline V gives CDR1 SGHTA, CDR2 FQGTGA. The CDR3 runs to 15 residues. V was clipped by 5 bases and J by 4 bases; unmatched bases: 7. The DNA for the CDR3 is TGTGCCAGCAGCACCGAACAGGGGAGCACCGGGGAGCTGTTTTTT. It encodes CASSTEQGSTGELFF.

The V and J genes are TRBV13 and TRBJ2-1; a possible D gene is TRBD2 (6 bases). Trimming left V 5 bases short and J 1 base short, with 15 bases between. The germline CDR1 and CDR2 sequences are PRHDT and FYEKMQ (reference sequence). The CDR3 extends over 16 amino acids. The CDR3 loop is CASSPSSVDSYNEQFF. CDR3 in DNA: TGTGCCAGCAGCCCCTCTAGCGTCGATTCCTACAATGAGCAGTTCTTC.

This chain connects TRBV27 to TRBJ1-3; D possibly corresponds to TRBD1 (5 bases). Trimming left V 5 bases short and J 0 bases short, with 11 bases between. CDR1 is MNHEY and CDR2 is SMNVEV in the germline V gene (reference sequence). This CDR3 is 15 amino acids long. The CDR3 protein is CASSPLGVSGNTIYF. The CDR3 DNA is TGTGCCAGCAGTCCGTTGGGGGTCTCTGGAAACACCATATATTTT.

The chain employs TRBV7-9 and TRBJ2-1, with D possibly called TRBD1 or TRBD2 (6 bases each). The CDR3 sequence is 12 residues long. V was shortened by 8 bases and J by 6 bases, with 11 bases between the two germline ends. Germline loops: CDR1 SEHNR, CDR2 FQNEAQ (reference sequence). CDR3 bases: TGTGCCAGCTTCCGGGGGCCCAATGAGCAGTTCTTC. It encodes CASFRGPNEQFF.

This clone occurred a few times. The sample has other DNA sequences that encode this CDR3 too. The genes are TRBV5-1 and TRBJ1-4; TRBD1 aligns across 10 bases. This CDR3 is 15 amino acids long. Germline assignment: CDR1 SGHRS and CDR2 YFSETQ. V was pared by 2 bases and J by 5 bases, with 3 bases of the junction left unmatched. CDR3 nucleotides: TGCGCCAGCAGCTTAGGGACAGGGGCAAATGAAAAACTGTTTTTT. This gives the protein CASSLGTGANEKLFF.

The chain has TRBV6-4 and TRBJ1-2, with D unresolved. Trimming stripped 2 bases from V and 5 bases from J, with 6 bases between. Germline V gene data show CDR1 as MRHNA and CDR2 as SNTAGT. The CDR3 loop spans 12 amino acids. CDR3 in DNA: TGTGCCAGCAGTGACACTCGATATGGCTACACCTTC. This gives the protein CASSDTRYGYTF.

J is TRBJ2-7 and V is TRBV5-6; D uncertain. V lost 0 bases and J 3 bases, leaving 25 bases between the germline ends. This CDR3 spans 19 amino acids. Germline CDR1 SGHDT, CDR2 YYEEEE. The CDR3 is CASSLEGSLTHLGHYEQYF. DNA for the CDR3: TGTGCCAGCAGCTTGGAGGGCAGCTTAACCCACTTGGGTCACTACGAGCAGTACTTC.

V is TRBV18 and J is TRBJ1-3, with D unclear. CDR1 is KGHSH, CDR2 LQKENI, per germline. V was trimmed by 3 bases and J by 0 bases, leaving 9 bases between them. The CDR3 is 15 residues long. CDR3 nucleotide sequence: TGTGCCAGCTCACCCCTGGGATCCTCTGGAAACACCATATATTTT. Translating gives CASSPLGSSGNTIYF.

The chain carries TRBV18 and TRBJ1-1; D uncertain. Germline CDR1 is KGHSH and CDR2 is LQKENI. Between the trimmed V and J ends, which lost 6 bases and 1 base, there was a span of 15 bases. There are 15 residues in the CDR3. CDR3 loop: CASSLQLKGNTEAFF. Here the CDR3 DNA reads TGTGCCAGCTCCCTACAGTTGAAAGGGAACACTGAAGCTTTCTTT. Full variable domain (outside the CDR3, taken from reference TRBV18 and TRBJ1-1): NAGVMQNPRHLVRRRGQEARLRCSPMKGHSHVYWYRQLPEEGLKFMVYLQKENIIDESGMPKERFSAEFPKEGPSILRIQQVVRGDSAAYFCASSLQLKGNTEAFFGQGTRLTVV.

By share, this clone counts as medium-sized. The J gene is TRBJ2-7, the V gene TRBV30, with 8 nucleotides matching TRBD1. In germline, CDR1 is GTSNPN, CDR2 SVGIG (reference sequence). V trimming: 3 bases; J trimming: 2 bases; junction bases outside the gene matches: 9. The CDR3 totals 15 residues. The CDR3 protein is CAWSANSGGAYEQYF. CDR3 DNA sequence: TGTGCCTGGAGCGCCAACTCAGGGGGCGCCTACGAGCAGTACTTC.

The V and J genes are TRBV5-5 and TRBJ2-3; D ambiguous. The germline V gene has CDR1 SGHKS and CDR2 YYEKEE (reference sequence). The CDR3 loop spans 14 amino acids. Trimming pared 0 bases from V and 5 bases from J, leaving 10 bases between. DNA for the CDR3: TGTGCCAGCAGCTTGGAGTTGCATGGAGATACGCAGTATTTT. Its translation: CASSLELHGDTQYF.

The rearrangement uses TRBV7-9 and TRBJ2-5; TRBD1 matches 9 bases. The CDR3 is made up of 17 amino acids. V gave up 4 bases and J gave up 5 bases; unmatched junction bases: 14. Per germline, CDR1 SEHNR and CDR2 FQNEAQ (reference sequence). The CDR3 nucleotides are TGTGCCAGCAGCTCCCTCGACAGGGGGAAGGGTAGTGAGACCCAGTACTTC. Its protein is CASSSLDRGKGSETQYF.

The chain links TRBV9 to TRBJ2-7; D uncertain. V shed 0 bases and J shed 5 bases, with 9 bases lying between them. Germline V gene data show CDR1 as SGDLS and CDR2 as YYNGEE. CDR3 length equals 13 residues. The CDR3 region is CASSVDWGNEQYF. CDR3 sequence (DNA): TGTGCCAGCAGCGTAGACTGGGGAAACGAGCAGTACTTC.

This clone showed up just a few times. As DNA, the CDR3 is TGTGCCTGGAGTATACAGGGGAATCAGCCCCAGCATTTT. It encodes CAWSIQGNQPQHF. This rearrangement joins TRBV30 to TRBJ1-5; 7 positions match TRBD1. J gave up 4 bases and V 2 bases, and 2 bases lay outside the gene matches. Germline values: CDR1 GTSNPN, CDR2 SVGIG (reference sequence). The CDR3 length is 13 residues.

The chain joins TRBV10-3 to TRBJ1-1; D gene uncertain. Germline V CDR1 and CDR2: ENHRY, SYGVKD. The CDR3 has 13 residues. Trimming pared 6 bases from V and 0 bases from J, leaving 8 bases between. DNA for the CDR3: TGTGCCATCAGGGGTCTTTTGAACACTGAAGCTTTCTTT. Translation gives CAIRGLLNTEAFF.

The gene calls are TRBV6-5 and TRBJ1-1, with a tentative D call TRBD1 (6 bases). There are 13 residues in the CDR3. The ends were cut back, 6 bases at V and 1 base at J, with 9 bases in the middle. CDR1 MNHEY and CDR2 SVGAGI come from the germline V gene. CDR3 in DNA: TGTGCCAGCAGGGGGGACAAGAACACTGAAGCTTTCTTT. It yields the protein CASRGDKNTEAFF.

The rearrangement uses TRBV7-9 and TRBJ2-3; D is unclear. The CDR3 is made up of 16 amino acids. V gave up 3 bases and J gave up 1 base, with 14 bases separating them. CDR1 is SEHNR and CDR2 is FQNEAQ in the germline V gene (reference sequence). CDR3 region: CASSLPYPSRTDTQYF. Written as DNA, the CDR3 is TGTGCCAGCAGCTTGCCCTACCCCTCTCGCACAGATACGCAGTATTTT.

This sequence joins TRBV5-5 and TRBJ1-2; D possibly corresponds to TRBD1 (5 bases). V was trimmed by 6 bases and J by 3 bases, leaving 15 bases between them. This CDR3 is built from 14 residues. CDR1 and CDR2 (germline): SGHKS, YYEKEE (reference sequence). CDR3 in amino acids: CASTIGREYYGYTF. CDR3 nucleotide sequence: TGTGCCAGCACAATAGGCAGGGAATACTATGGCTACACCTTC.

CDR3 loop: CAWEFADSRGTEAFF. For the CDR3, the DNA is TGTGCCTGGGAATTTGCCGACAGCCGGGGAACTGAAGCTTTCTTT. This chain connects TRBV30 to TRBJ1-1, with TRBD1 as a possible D gene (5 bases). This CDR3 spans 15 amino acids. V shed 5 bases and J shed 5 bases, with 21 bases lying between them. Germline values: CDR1 GTSNPN, CDR2 SVGIG (reference sequence).

The genes are TRBV19 and TRBJ2-3; D is possibly TRBD2 (6 bases). The length of the CDR3 is 14 residues. The V and J ends lost 6 bases and 2 bases respectively, with 12 bases between them. CDR1 is LNHDA, CDR2 SQIVND, per germline (reference sequence). The CDR3, as DNA: TGTGCCAGTAGGCCAGCGGGCTCCACAGATACGCAGTATTTT. It specifies CASRPAGSTDTQYF.

This clone came up a few times. The DNA of the CDR3 is TGTGCCAGCAGCTTAATAGGAGGGGTCCCTGAAAAACTGTTTTTT. It translates to CASSLIGGVPEKLFF. The V call is TRBV7-2, the J call TRBJ1-4, with D maybe TRBD1 (5 bases). In germline, CDR1 is SGHTA, CDR2 FQGNSA. The CDR3 consists of 15 residues. V was cut by 2 bases and J by 7 bases, with 14 bases left in between.

V and J are TRBV20-1 and TRBJ1-2; the D gene is possibly TRBD1 (5 bases). Germline CDR1 and CDR2: DFQATT and SNEGSKA (reference sequence). The CDR3 is 17 residues long. Trimming cost V 3 bases and J 4 bases, with 24 bases left between them. This CDR3 reads CSASSQARGYTTYGYTF. The CDR3 coding sequence is TGCAGTGCTAGTTCGCAGGCTAGGGGCTACACTACCTATGGCTACACCTTC.

The count of this clone is one. The CDR3 sequence is CASSLQGTYEQYV. The DNA of the CDR3 is TGCGCCAGCAGCTTACAGGGGACCTACGAGCAGTACGTC. This rearrangement joins TRBV5-1 to TRBJ2-7, with 7 bases lining up with TRBD1. Germline V gene lookup returns CDR1 SGHRS and CDR2 YFSETQ. With V trimmed by 2 bases and J by 2 bases, 1 base remained unmatched. This CDR3 has 13 residues.

CDR3 sequence (DNA): TGTGCTAGTGGTTTGGTATTGACAGAAGAGACCCAGTACTTC. This sequence encodes CASGLVLTEETQYF. The gene calls are TRBV12-5 and TRBJ2-5, with D maybe TRBD1 (5 bases). The V end was cut by 0 bases, the J end by 3 bases, with 8 bases between. Germline values: CDR1 LGHNT, CDR2 FRNRAP. The CDR3 sequence is 14 residues long.

This sequence joins TRBV30 and TRBJ2-3, with TRBD2 matching 8 bases. Losses at the gene ends were 5 bases for V and 6 bases for J; bases not matched to a gene: 13. The CDR3 is 15 residues long. CDR1 is GTSNPN and CDR2 is SVGIG in the germline V gene (reference sequence). As DNA, the CDR3 is TGTGCCTGGGACGGGGGGCGGGGGGCCGGGGATACGCAGTATTTT. Translation gives CAWDGGRGAGDTQYF.

The rearrangement uses TRBV6-2 or TRBV6-3 and TRBJ1-1, with a possible D match to TRBD1 (5 bases). V lost 5 bases and J lost 1, with 8 bases in between. Germline values: CDR1 MNHEY, CDR2 SVGEGT. The CDR3 runs to 13 residues. For the CDR3, the DNA is TGTGCCAGCAGTGTGGACAAGAACACTGAAGCTTTCTTT. Translating gives CASSVDKNTEAFF.

The CDR3 reads CASSTGVGTGELFF. DNA for the CDR3: TGTGCCAGTAGCACAGGGGTGGGCACCGGGGAGCTGTTTTTT. The rearrangement uses TRBV19 and TRBJ2-2; 7 bases map to TRBD1. This CDR3 has 14 residues. The V gene's germline CDR1 is LNHDA and CDR2 SQIVND (reference sequence). The junction had 5 bases not matched to a gene; V was cut back by 6 bases and J by 4 bases. The entire variable domain, with the rest obtained from reference TRBV19 and TRBJ2-2, is as follows: DGGITQSPKYLFRKEGQNVTLSCEQNLNHDAMYWYRQDPGQGLRLIYYSQIVNDFQKGDIAEGYSVSREKKESFPLTVTSAQKNPTAFYLCASSTGVGTGELFFGEGSRLTVL.